This T cell receptor (beta chain) emerged from a study of T cell responses to AZD1222 COVID-19 vaccine. Clones were sequenced by immunoSEQ multiplex PCR, and TCRdb holds only the in-frame ones, with some missing. In the table there are around 150,000 clones, around 90% of which are singletons. The germline gives CDR1 LGHNA, CDR2 YNFKEQ. This CDR3 comprises 16 residues. The ends lost 3 bases at V and 7 bases at J; junction bases unmatched: 8. Notes on the study in general: Spike-specific TCR breadth and depth were elevated following two AZD1222 doses. Every sample of the repertoires postdated the peak T cell response. The sample set comprised mostly white British donors with more females, and clonal diversity was possibly underestimated. Distributed over spike, vaccine-associated CD4 TCRs predominated at 160-218 and 743-854.

On this clone itself: What it binds is not known.

Sample: peripheral blood, taken 28 days after the second AZD1222 dose. The V gene is TRBV4-2, the J gene TRBJ1-6; 8 nucleotides align to TRBD1. The TCR originated in an adult who received the AZD1222 COVID-19 vaccine. The CDR3 coding sequence is TGTGCCAGCAGCCAGTCAAGGGACAGGACGAATTCACCCCTCCACTTT. Translation gives CASSQSRDRTNSPLHF.